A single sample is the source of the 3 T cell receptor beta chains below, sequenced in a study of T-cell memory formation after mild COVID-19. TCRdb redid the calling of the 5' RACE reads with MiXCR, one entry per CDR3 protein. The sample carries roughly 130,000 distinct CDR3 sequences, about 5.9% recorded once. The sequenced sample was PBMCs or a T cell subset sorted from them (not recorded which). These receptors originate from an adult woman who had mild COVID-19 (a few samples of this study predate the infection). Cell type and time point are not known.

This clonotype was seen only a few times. The DNA of the CDR3 is TGTGCCAGCAGTCGGGCGGGGGCGGGTTCCACTGAAGCTTTCTTT. Amino acids: CASSRAGAGSTEAFF. This chain joins TRBV12-3 or TRBV12-4 and TRBJ1-1; possible D gene TRBD1, 6 bases. The CDR3 length is 15 residues. Trimming cost V 5 bases and J 4 bases, with 17 bases left between them.

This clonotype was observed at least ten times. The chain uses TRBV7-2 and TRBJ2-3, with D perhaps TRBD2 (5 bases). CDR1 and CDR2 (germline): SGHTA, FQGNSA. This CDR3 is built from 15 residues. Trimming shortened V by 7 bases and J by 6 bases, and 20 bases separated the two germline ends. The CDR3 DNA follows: TGTGCCAGCACCCGAGCCCGGGGTTCCATTGATACGCAGTATTTT. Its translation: CASTRARGSIDTQYF.

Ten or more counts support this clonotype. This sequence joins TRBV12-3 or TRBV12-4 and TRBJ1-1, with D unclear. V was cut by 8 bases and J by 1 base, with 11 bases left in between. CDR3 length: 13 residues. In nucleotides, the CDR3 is TGTGCCAGCGGCGTGGAGAAGAACACTGAAGCTTTCTTT. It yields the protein CASGVEKNTEAFF.